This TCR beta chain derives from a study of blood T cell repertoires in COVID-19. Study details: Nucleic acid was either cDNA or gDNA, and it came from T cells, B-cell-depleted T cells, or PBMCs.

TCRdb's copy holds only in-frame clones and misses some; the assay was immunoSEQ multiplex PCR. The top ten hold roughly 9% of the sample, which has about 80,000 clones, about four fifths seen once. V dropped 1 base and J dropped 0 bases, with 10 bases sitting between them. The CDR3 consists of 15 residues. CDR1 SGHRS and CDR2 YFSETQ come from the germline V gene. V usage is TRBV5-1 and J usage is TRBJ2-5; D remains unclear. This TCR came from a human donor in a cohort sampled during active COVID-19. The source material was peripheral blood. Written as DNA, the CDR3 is TGCGCCAGCAGCTTGATTGGCGGATACCAAGAGACCCAGTACTTC. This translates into CASSLIGGYQETQYF. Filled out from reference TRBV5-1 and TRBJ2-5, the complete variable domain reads KAGVTQTPRYLIKTRGQQVTLSCSPISGHRSVSWYQQTPGQGLQFLFEYFSETQRNKGNFPGRFSGRQFSNSRSEMNVSTLELGDSALYLCASSLIGGYQETQYFGPGTRLLVL.